The rows below give T cell receptor beta chains drawn from one sample of a study of OX40 agonist ivuxolimab in advanced cancers. TCRdb's copy holds only in-frame clones and misses some; the assay was immunoSEQ multiplex PCR. Of over 60,000 clones detected, 85% to 90% appear once; the ten largest clones hold 0.86%. Sequencing used CD4+ or CD8+ T cells sorted from blood, obtained in a trial of the OX40 agonist ivuxolimab. The receptor set was obtained from an adult with an advanced solid tumor such as melanoma, head and neck, liver or kidney cancer. The CDR3 runs from the conserved cysteine through the conserved F or W. Only some rows state a clone size, as once, few, many or a class for expanded clones.

cdr3_length j_call clone_size v_call cdr3_aa
15 TRBJ2-3 NA TRBV19 CASTDRPRSTDTQYF
20 TRBJ2-1 NA TRBV18 CASSPPSGTALAGVVREQFF
15 TRBJ2-5 NA TRBV7-2 CASSLSGHGGETQYF
14 TRBJ2-5 NA TRBV5-1 CASSLEHSQETQYF
13 TRBJ1-3 NA TRBV6-6 CASNVGGGNTIYF
17 TRBJ2-3 NA TRBV6-1 CASSEHTGTGSTDTQYF
14 TRBJ2-5 once TRBV28 CASSSRQVQETQYF
16 TRBJ2-3 NA TRBV15 CATSREASVASDTQYF
15 TRBJ1-6 NA TRBV4-3 CASSQDARANSPLHF
18 TRBJ2-1 once TRBV5-1 CASSPGQGLLGSSNEQFF
18 TRBJ2-6 NA TRBV7-9 CASSLGVQGNSGANVLTF
14 TRBJ1-2 NA TRBV5-1 CASSPTVSDYGYTF
16 TRBJ1-1 NA TRBV4-1 CASSQGSRGLGTEAFF
15 TRBJ2-6 NA TRBV5-4 CASSLWESGANVLTF
17 TRBJ2-7 NA TRBV5-1 CASSRSSAGTAAYEQYF
14 TRBJ2-7 NA TRBV6-1 CASSDGGYSYEQYF
16 TRBJ2-3 NA TRBV13 CASSSGLAGGVDTQYF
14 TRBJ1-2 NA TRBV6-1 CASSPRIPNYGYTF
15 TRBJ2-3 NA TRBV5-1 CASSFEGPSTDTQYF
16 TRBJ1-2 NA TRBV7-2 CASSLGVRFGAGGYTF
15 TRBJ2-7 once TRBV4-3 CASSQVGKRAGEQYF
16 TRBJ2-1 NA TRBV30 CAWSAVGQGKDNEQFF
15 TRBJ2-1 NA TRBV19 CASSRPSGSNNEQFF
16 TRBJ2-1 NA TRBV19 CASSIDISEPYNEQFF
12 TRBJ2-1 NA TRBV6-1 CASSRGGNEQFF
14 TRBJ1-1 NA TRBV6-6 CASSPELGARIVFF
12 TRBJ1-5 NA TRBV6-5 CASSSTLQPQHF
14 TRBJ2-7 NA TRBV6-1 CASRRDRAAYEQYF
13 TRBJ1-5 NA TRBV2 CASSDFEDQPQHF
15 TRBJ2-5 NA TRBV10-3 CAISESHRGSETQYF
14 TRBJ1-1 once TRBV30 CAWSVIKPNTEAFF
17 TRBJ1-4 NA TRBV28 CASIEAGGVASGEKLFF
13 TRBJ1-5 NA TRBV2 CASNDRENQPQHF
12 TRBJ1-3 NA TRBV6-5 CASTGTGNTIYF
14 TRBJ1-2 NA TRBV5-4 CASSQNRASKGYTF
18 TRBJ1-5 NA TRBV4-1 CASSQGMYRGGVNQPQHF
12 TRBJ2-7 NA TRBV19 CASSGTAYEQYF
13 TRBJ1-2 NA TRBV6-5 CASSYSTNYGYTF
15 TRBJ1-5 NA TRBV19 CASSIEGFGNQPQHF
16 TRBJ1-3 NA TRBV5-1 CASSWGQHLSGNTIYF
14 TRBJ1-2 NA TRBV4-3 CASSQQDGTYGYTF
17 TRBJ2-3 NA TRBV13 CASSTRTSFLGFDAQYF
16 TRBJ1-3 NA TRBV28 CASSSPGGGTGNTIYF
14 TRBJ2-2 NA TRBV5-4 CASSPGQNTGELFF
18 TRBJ2-2 NA TRBV4-1 CASSQGRFRGRVTGELFF
15 TRBJ2-3 NA TRBV11-1 CASSRWTGDTDTQYF
14 TRBJ2-7 NA TRBV18 CASSPGLATYEQYF
12 TRBJ2-3 NA TRBV5-6 CASSLFTDTQYF
16 TRBJ2-1 NA TRBV7-2 CASSYSQGRGYNEQFF
14 TRBJ2-7 NA TRBV9 CASSVSRDSYEQYF
15 TRBJ2-7 once TRBV6-6 CASMGRDSRNYEQYF
13 NA NA TRBV7-9 CASSSGRYYEQYF
15 TRBJ1-6 NA TRBV30 CAWSGGGSYNSPLHF